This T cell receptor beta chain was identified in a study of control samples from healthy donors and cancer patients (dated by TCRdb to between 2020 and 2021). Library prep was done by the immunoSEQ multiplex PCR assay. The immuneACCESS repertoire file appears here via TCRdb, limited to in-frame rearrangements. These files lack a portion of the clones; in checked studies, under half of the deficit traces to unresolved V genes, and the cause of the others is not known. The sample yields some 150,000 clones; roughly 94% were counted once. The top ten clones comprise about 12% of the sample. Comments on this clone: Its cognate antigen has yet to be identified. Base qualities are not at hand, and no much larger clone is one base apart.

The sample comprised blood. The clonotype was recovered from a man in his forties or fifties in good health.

CDR3 loop: CASSRLAGGPNEQFF. The DNA reads as follows: TGTGCCAGCAGCCGATTAGCGGGAGGGCCCAATGAGCAGTTCTTC. This sequence uses TRBV3-1 (or the pseudogene TRBV3-2) and TRBJ2-1, with 11 bases in between that match TRBD2. Trimming accounts for 4 bases at V and 6 bases at J, while the number of junction bases matched to no gene is 5. The germline V gene encodes CDR1 LGHDT and CDR2 YNNKEL (reference sequence). The CDR3, cysteine through phenylalanine, is 15 amino acids long. Kept here is only the CDR3 DNA, which spans 45 bases and is read in frame from base 1.